This T cell receptor beta chain was documented in a study of blood T cells in healthy people across ages. In the study overall: In model experiments, template switching was able to capture about one barcoded beta molecule for every two T cells that were present.

Each of the donors had roughly 9.7 milliliters of peripheral blood drawn into EDTA-treated Vacutainer tubes. The use of a sample-barcoded 5' primer and a J-beta primer mix characterized a second PCR of roughly 6 to 11 cycles. A template-switch adaptor containing 12 random nucleotides labeled each cDNA molecule. TCRdb recomputed calls from the 5' RACE reads with MiXCR, one row per CDR3 protein. The sample records 1.5 million to 2 million distinct CDR3 sequences, roughly 30% being singletons. Sequencing was performed on blood. The receptor was derived from a woman aged 25 to 39 in good health.

The CDR3 reads CASKEELAGASDTQYF. CDR3 sequence (DNA): TGTGCCAGCAAAGAGGAGCTAGCGGGGGCCTCAGATACGCAGTATTTT. The chain uses TRBV27 and TRBJ2-3; TRBD2 aligns across 10 bases. The CDR3 has 16 residues. The V and J ends lost 7 bases and 4 bases, in that order; junction bases with no gene match: 11. Germline CDR1 and CDR2: MNHEY and SMNVEV (reference sequence).